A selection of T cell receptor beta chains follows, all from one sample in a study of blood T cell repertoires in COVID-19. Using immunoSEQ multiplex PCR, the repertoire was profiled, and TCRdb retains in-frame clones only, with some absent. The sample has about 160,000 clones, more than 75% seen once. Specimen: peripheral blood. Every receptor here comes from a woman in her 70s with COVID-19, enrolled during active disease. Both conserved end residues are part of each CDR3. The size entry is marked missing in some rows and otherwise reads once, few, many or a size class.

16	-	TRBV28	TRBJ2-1	CASRPTSGVSYNEQFF
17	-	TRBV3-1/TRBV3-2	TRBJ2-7	CASSQAKRVAGRDEQYF
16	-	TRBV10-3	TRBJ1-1	CAISESRTGGSAEAFF
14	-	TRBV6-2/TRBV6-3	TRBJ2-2	CASSYGRATGELFF
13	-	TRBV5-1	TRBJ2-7	CASSFWESYEQYF
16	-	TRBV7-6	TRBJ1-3	CASSPTGGRLGNTIYF
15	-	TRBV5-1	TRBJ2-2	CASSFPGLASGELFF
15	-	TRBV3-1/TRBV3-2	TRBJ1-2	CASRGGTGYGYGYTF
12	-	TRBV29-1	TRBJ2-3	CSVGTSGDTQYF
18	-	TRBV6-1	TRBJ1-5	CASSESWGWTNNLQPQHF
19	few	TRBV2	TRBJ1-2	CASRGPGGGRRSDRYGYTF
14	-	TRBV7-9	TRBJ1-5	CASSPLQGNQPQHF
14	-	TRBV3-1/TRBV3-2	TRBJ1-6	CASSQDGGDSPLHF
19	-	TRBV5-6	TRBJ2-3	CASSLARGLAGYSTDTQYF
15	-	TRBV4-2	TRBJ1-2	CASSQGIAKDYGYTF
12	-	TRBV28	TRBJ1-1	CATKQGNTEAFF
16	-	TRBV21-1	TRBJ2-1	CASSKEGYGGGTEQFF
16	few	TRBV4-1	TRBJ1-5	CASSQDITPGNQPQHF
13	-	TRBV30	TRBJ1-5	CAWSADTNQPQHF
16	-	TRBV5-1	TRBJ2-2	CASRGGEIANTGELFF
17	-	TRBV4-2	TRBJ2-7	CASSHEEDREKAYEQYF
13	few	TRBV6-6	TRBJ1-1	CASSSGRGTEAFF
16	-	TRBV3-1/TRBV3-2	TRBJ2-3	CASSRQTSARTDTQYF
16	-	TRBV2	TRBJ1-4	CASSDSGGWTNEKLFF
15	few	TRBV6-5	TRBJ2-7	CASSKGEFAGPKIYF
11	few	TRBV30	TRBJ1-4	CAWSVQEKLFF
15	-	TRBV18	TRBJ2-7	CASSSRTGSSYEQYF
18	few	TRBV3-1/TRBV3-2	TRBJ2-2	CASSLQRVTHWNTGELFF
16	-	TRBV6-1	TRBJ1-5	CASSEALTGRNQPQHF